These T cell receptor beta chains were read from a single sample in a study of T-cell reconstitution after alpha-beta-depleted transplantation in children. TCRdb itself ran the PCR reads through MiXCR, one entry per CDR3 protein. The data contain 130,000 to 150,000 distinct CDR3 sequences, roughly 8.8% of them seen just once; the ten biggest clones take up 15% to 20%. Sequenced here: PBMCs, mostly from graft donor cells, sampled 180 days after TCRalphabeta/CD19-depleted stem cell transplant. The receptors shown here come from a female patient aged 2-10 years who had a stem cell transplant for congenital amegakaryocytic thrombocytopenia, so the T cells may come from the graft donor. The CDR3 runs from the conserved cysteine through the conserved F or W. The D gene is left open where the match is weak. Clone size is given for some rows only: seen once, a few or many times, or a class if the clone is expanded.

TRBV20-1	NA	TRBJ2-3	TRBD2	TGCAGCCTCTTCCTCGGACTAGCGGGAGCGGGGACAGATACGCAGTATTTT	CSLFLGLAGAGTDTQYF
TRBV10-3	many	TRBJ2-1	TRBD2	TGTGCCATCAAACGAAGACTAGCGGGGGGCTACAATGAGCAGTTCTTC	CAIKRRLAGGYNEQFF
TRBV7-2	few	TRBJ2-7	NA	TGTGCCAGCAGCTTAGAGGCAGTTTCATCCTACGAGCAGTACTTC	CASSLEAVSSYEQYF
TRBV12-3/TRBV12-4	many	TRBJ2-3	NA	TGTGCCAGCAGACTAGGCTCGGATACGCAGTATTTT	CASRLGSDTQYF
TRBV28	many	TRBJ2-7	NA	TGTGCCAGCAGTTTCATCTTTGGTTGGAACGGAATAAGCTCCTACGAGCAGTACTTC	CASSFIFGWNGISSYEQYF
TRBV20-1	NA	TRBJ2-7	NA	TGCAGTGCTAGCTGGCAGGGTGCCTACGAGCAGTACTTC	CSASWQGAYEQYF
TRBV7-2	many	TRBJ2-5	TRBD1	TGTGCCAGCAGCCCTGATACCCCGGGACAGTGGCAAGAGACCCAGTACTTC	CASSPDTPGQWQETQYF
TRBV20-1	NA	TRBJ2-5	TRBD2	TGCAGTGCTTTAGGACTAGCGGGGGGCTTAGAGACCCAGTACTTC	CSALGLAGGLETQYF
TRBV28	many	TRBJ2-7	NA	TGTGCCAGCAGTTTCGGGAAGAGGAGCTCCTACGAGCAGTACTTC	CASSFGKRSSYEQYF
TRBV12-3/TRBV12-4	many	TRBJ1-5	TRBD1	TGTGCCAGCAGTTTATATCGCAGGGGGTTTCAGCCCCAGCATTTT	CASSLYRRGFQPQHF
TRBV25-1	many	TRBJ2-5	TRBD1	TGTGCCAGCAGTGAGCCGACAGGGTACCAAGAGACCCAGTACTTC	CASSEPTGYQETQYF
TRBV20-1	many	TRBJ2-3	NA	TGCAGTGCTAGACAGGGCGGACAACATACGCAGTATTTT	CSARQGGQHTQYF
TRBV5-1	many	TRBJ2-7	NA	TGCGCCAGCAGCTTGGACGGGACTTCCACCTACGAGCAGTACTTC	CASSLDGTSTYEQYF
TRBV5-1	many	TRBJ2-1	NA	TGCGCCAGCACTGGCTCCGGGAGTGGTGAGCAGTTCTTC	CASTGSGSGEQFF
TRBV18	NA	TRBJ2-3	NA	TGTGCCAGCTCACGCGGACTGGGCACAGATACGCAGTATTTT	CASSRGLGTDTQYF
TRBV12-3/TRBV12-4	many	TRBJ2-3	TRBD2	TGTGCCAGCGGGGACTATCCCACAGATACGCAGTATTTT	CASGDYPTDTQYF
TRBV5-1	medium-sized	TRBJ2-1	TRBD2	TGCGCCAGCAGCCCCGGGACTAGCGGTTACAATGAGCAGTTCTTC	CASSPGTSGYNEQFF
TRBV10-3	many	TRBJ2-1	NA	TGTGCCGTGGGGGGTTGGCTGGGGAGCTCCTACAATGAGCAGTTCTTC	CAVGGWLGSSYNEQFF
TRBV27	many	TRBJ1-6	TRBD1	TGTGCCAGCAGCAAGTGGACAGGGAATCACAATTCACCCCTCCACTTT	CASSKWTGNHNSPLHF
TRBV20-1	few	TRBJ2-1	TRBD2	TGCAGTGCTAGAATTACTAGCGGGAGAGATTGGAATGAGCAGTTCTTC	CSARITSGRDWNEQFF